One sample yielded the 12 T cell receptor beta chains listed below, sequenced in a study of cytomegalovirus exposure and HLA in healthy donors. Use of 60 Vbeta and 13 Jbeta primers characterized the PCR. Measured with immunoSEQ multiplex PCR; TCRdb has only the in-frame clones, and not every one. This table has some 140,000 clones, around 80% appearing once. The specimen was PBMCs. The receptors were sampled from a man aged 30-40 years in good health and CMV-seronegative.

The J gene is TRBJ2-7, the V gene TRBV5-1, with TRBD2 matching over 7 bases. Germline CDR1 and CDR2: SGHRS and YFSETQ. J gave up 5 bases and V 4 bases, and 6 bases lay outside the gene matches. This CDR3 is built from 13 residues. CDR3 nucleotides: TGCGCCAGCAGCGATCCGGGAGGTGACGAGCAGTACTTC. Amino acid sequence: CASSDPGGDEQYF. The whole variable domain, remainder taken from reference TRBV5-1 and TRBJ2-7, is KAGVTQTPRYLIKTRGQQVTLSCSPISGHRSVSWYQQTPGQGLQFLFEYFSETQRNKGNFPGRFSGRQFSNSRSEMNVSTLELGDSALYLCASSDPGGDEQYFGPGTRLTVT.

The chain has TRBV5-1 and TRBJ2-2; weak D call: TRBD2 (6 bases). Germline CDR1 is SGHRS and CDR2 is YFSETQ. CDR3 size: 17 residues. V lost 4 bases and J lost 3, with 19 bases in between. The CDR3 region is CASSPGPAGGDTGELFF. CDR3 in DNA: TGCGCCAGCAGCCCGGGTCCTGCGGGCGGGGACACCGGGGAGCTGTTTTTT. Together with reference TRBV5-1 and TRBJ2-2, the CDR3 gives the full variable domain: KAGVTQTPRYLIKTRGQQVTLSCSPISGHRSVSWYQQTPGQGLQFLFEYFSETQRNKGNFPGRFSGRQFSNSRSEMNVSTLELGDSALYLCASSPGPAGGDTGELFFGEGSRLTVL.

This sequence joins TRBV10-3 and TRBJ2-3, with TRBD2 matching 8 bases. V lost 0 bases to trimming and J lost 4 bases; unmatched junction nucleotides: 6. The CDR3 length is 16 residues. Per germline, CDR1 ENHRY and CDR2 SYGVKD. The chain's CDR3 is CAISESILAVPDTQYF. CDR3 coding DNA: TGTGCCATCAGTGAGTCGATACTAGCGGTACCAGATACGCAGTATTTT.

The chain carries TRBV5-1 and TRBJ2-1, with 8 bases fitting TRBD2. Germline V lookup: CDR1 SGHRS, CDR2 YFSETQ. This CDR3 contains 16 residues. Unmatched junction bases numbered 8, after V lost 1 base and J lost 5 bases. The DNA for the CDR3 is TGCGCCAGCAGCTTGTTAGCGGGACTCCTAAACAATGAGCAGTTCTTC. It translates to CASSLLAGLLNNEQFF.

This clone was counted many times. V and J are TRBV6-4 and TRBJ2-1; 9 bases are a match to TRBD1. The CDR3 sequence is 16 residues long. The trim removed 3 bases at V and 0 bases at J, leaving 3 bases unmatched. Germline loops: CDR1 MRHNA, CDR2 SNTAGT. Here the CDR3 reads CASSEQGASSYNEQFF. CDR3 bases: TGTGCCAGCAGTGAACAGGGGGCGAGCTCCTACAATGAGCAGTTCTTC.

This chain connects TRBV10-3 to TRBJ2-5; the match to TRBD1 covers 8 bases. The trim removed 10 bases at V and 5 bases at J, leaving 18 bases unmatched. Germline CDR1 is ENHRY and CDR2 is SYGVKD. This CDR3 is built from 16 residues. The CDR3 sequence is CATRKTGDGFVETQYF. CDR3 sequence (DNA): TGTGCCACGAGGAAGACAGGGGACGGTTTTGTGGAGACCCAGTACTTC.

J is TRBJ1-2 and V is TRBV19; weak D call: TRBD1 (6 bases). There are 15 residues in the CDR3. Germline CDR1 LNHDA, CDR2 SQIVND (reference sequence). The V end lost 1 base, the J end lost 5 bases, and 14 bases lay between the germline ends. The CDR3 bases are TGTGCCAGTAGTATAGCGACAGGAGATCTATATGGCTACACCTTC. This translates into CASSIATGDLYGYTF.

This sequence joins TRBV7-9 and TRBJ2-1, with D possibly matching TRBD1 (7 bases). Trimming removed 4 bases from V and 8 bases from J, with 24 bases in between. The CDR3 is 17 amino acids. Germline CDR1 is SEHNR and CDR2 is FQNEAQ (reference sequence). This chain's CDR3 is CASSSQMDRRGSDEQFF. DNA of the CDR3: TGTGCCAGCAGCTCCCAAATGGACAGGAGGGGTTCGGATGAGCAGTTCTTC.

V gene TRBV27 combines with J gene TRBJ1-2; D gene ambiguous. CDR1 and CDR2 (germline): MNHEY, SMNVEV (reference sequence). CDR3 size: 15 residues. V lost 2 bases and J 4 bases, leaving 14 bases between the germline ends. The CDR3 loop reads CASSLGRGSGYGYTF. DNA of the CDR3: TGTGCCAGCAGTTTAGGGCGGGGATCGGGCTATGGCTACACCTTC.

The V call is TRBV19, the J call TRBJ2-7; a weak D match, TRBD2 (6 bases). The CDR3 has 14 amino acids. In germline, CDR1 is LNHDA, CDR2 SQIVND (reference sequence). V was pared by 9 bases and J by 3 bases, with 18 bases between. CDR3 nucleotide sequence: TGTGCCAGCTACCCGGGACTCCCTCTCTACGAGCAGTACTTC. It translates to CASYPGLPLYEQYF. The full variable domain, in which reference TRBV19 and TRBJ2-7 provide the parts outside the CDR3, is DGGITQSPKYLFRKEGQNVTLSCEQNLNHDAMYWYRQDPGQGLRLIYYSQIVNDFQKGDIAEGYSVSREKKESFPLTVTSAQKNPTAFYLCASYPGLPLYEQYFGPGTRLTVT.

The chain carries TRBV7-2 and TRBJ2-5; TRBD2 matches at 10 bases. This CDR3 has 19 amino acids. Germline V lookup: CDR1 SGHTA, CDR2 FQGNSA. Unmatched junction bases numbered 13, after V lost 1 base and J lost 2 bases. As DNA, the CDR3 is TGTGCCAGCAGCTTAGTCTCCGGGCTAGCGGGAGTATTACAAGAGACCCAGTACTTC. Translated, it gives CASSLVSGLAGVLQETQYF.

The chain carries TRBV27 and TRBJ1-4; 8 nucleotides align to TRBD1. V shed 3 bases, J shed 1 base, and the junction held 10 bases outside the gene matches. In germline, CDR1 is MNHEY, CDR2 SMNVEV (reference sequence). The CDR3 consists of 18 residues. The CDR3 DNA sequence: TGTGCCAGCAGTTTCAGGGGGCGGACGTTATTAACTAATGAAAAACTGTTTTTT. It translates to CASSFRGRTLLTNEKLFF.